The subject of this entry is one TCR beta chain. This clonotype was recorded many times. It has no known antigen specificity. No much larger clone exists at a distance of one base, and base qualities are not known. These data belong to a study of neurological immune-mediated disorders (dated by TCRdb to the late 2010s). At the level of the whole study: Among the roughly 35 multiple sclerosis patients, roughly 31 had relapsing-remitting MS and 3 had secondary progressive MS. The study compared peripheral blood TCR-beta repertoires of HTLV-I-associated myelopathy (HAM/TSP) patients, multiple sclerosis patients and healthy controls using UMI-based sequencing. The 95 to 120 TCR-beta libraries covered PBMC samples along with longitudinal samples, technical triplicates, and paired sorted CD4+ and CD8+ T-cell subsets. The cohort comprised 68 subjects: around 15 HAM/TSP patients, 35 or so multiple sclerosis patients and 20 or so healthy controls.

Relative to germline, V is 4 bases shorter and J is 0 bases shorter, with 12 bases between their ends. From the germline V gene, CDR1 is SGHDN and CDR2 is FVKESK. Inclusive of the bounding cysteine and phenylalanine, the CDR3 is 15 residues long. The DNA shown is the 45-base CDR3, in frame from base 1. Broader findings and caveats from the paper: No identical CDR3 amino acid sequences were found to be shared among expanded clones across subjects, suggesting that TCR-beta repertoires were private in all groups. The highest TCR clonal expansion was observed in HAM/TSP patients, whereas the lowest was observed in MS patients, even when compared with healthy controls. The MS cluster was not associated with any clinical or MRI features, and the authors stated that larger cohorts are needed. Phylogenetic analysis grouped repertoires from 18 of 34 MS patients into a cluster of related CDR3 sequences, suggesting a possible repertoire-level signature.

For unsorted PBMC libraries, 2 million PBMCs were used after storage in RNAlater at -80 degrees C until RNA extraction. The multiple sclerosis patients were enrolled in a US clinical protocol that used magnetic resonance imaging to evaluate disease progression. Peripheral blood underwent Ficoll-Hypaque density gradient centrifugation to isolate PBMCs, which were then cryopreserved in liquid nitrogen. To synthesize cDNA, template-switch 5'RACE was performed with a primer carrying a 10-nucleotide random unique molecular identifier so that each TCR transcript was tagged. Over 160 million TCR-beta sequences, covering 15-18 subjects, were produced in each sequencing run. The RNeasy kit was used to extract total RNA. Using the KAPA Real-time Library Amplification kit, TCR-beta VDJ regions were amplified with primers for the TCR constant region and the 5'RACE anchor. A first PCR added sample indexes and Illumina adaptors, and a second PCR then raised library yield. After Ampure bead purification, the TCR product of roughly 650 bp was size-selected on a 2% E-gel SizeSelection system. Before pooling, libraries had their quality checked on a Bioanalyzer, their concentration measured with Qubit, and their quantity determined with the Kapa Library Quantification kit. An Illumina HiSeq 2500 sequenced the libraries paired-end 2 x 150 bp. To increase sequence diversity, roughly 24-31% phiX was spiked into each library pool. In the original analysis: The UMI-based MiGEC pipeline processed quality-filtered reads and removed over 80% of raw TCR sequences during error correction. IMGT germline references were used for aligning VDJ genes, and each clonotype was defined as a unique CDR3 amino acid sequence together with its V-J genes. Clonal expansion, Shannon diversity and CDR3 relatedness were evaluated with VDJtools (CalcPairwiseDistances, ClusterSamples), while phylogenetic trees were built in CLCbio workbench. Expanded clones were defined as having at least 8 unique UMIs, based on coefficient-of-variation modelling across technical triplicates. The public reads were reanalyzed by TCRdb: fastp trimming at Q25, MiXCR alignment, in-frame beta chains only. Rows merge per CDR3 protein into single entries with the most common DNA and genes. Here the V and J calls rest on TCRdb's processing, not on the authors' analysis. Across this sample there are 55,000 or so distinct CDR3 sequences, with around 4.4% seen only once. 2.9% of the sample is in the top ten clones.

Material: PBMCs. The sequence was obtained from a man aged 50 to 60 with multiple sclerosis. Recombination connected TRBV14 to TRBJ1-2; the D gene cannot be named for sure. CDR3 loop: CASSPTRVPNYGYTF. The DNA is TGTGCCAGCAGCCCCACGAGGGTTCCTAACTATGGCTACACCTTC.